This record covers a single TCR beta chain. What it binds is unknown. This table comes from immunoSEQ multiplex PCR, and its TCRdb copy is limited to in-frame clones, with some not included. The sample carries some 180,000 clones, roughly 92% recorded once. The data are from a study of T cell responses to AZD1222 COVID-19 vaccine. Across the whole study: Analysis merged second doses at about 4 or about 12 weeks.

This CDR3 comprises 18 residues. The germline V gene has CDR1 SGHVS and CDR2 FNYEAQ. V shed 5 bases and J shed 4 bases, with 26 bases lying between them. Findings and limits, study-wide: In all cases, repertoires were sampled only after the peak T cell response. Only a handful of AZD1222 recipients were seropositive at baseline. Unmutated variant regions reportedly attract nearly half of all spike-specific TCRs.

The chain has TRBV7-6 and TRBJ1-1; D remains unclear. This sample comprised peripheral blood, obtained on day 0 of AZD1222 vaccination. The sequence derives from an adult in good health. The CDR3, as DNA: TGTGCCAGCAGCCCCTTTCCGGCAGCCCAAGAGGGTAGCACTGAAGCTTTCTTT. Translating gives CASSPFPAAQEGSTEAFF. Complete variable domain (other parts from reference TRBV7-6 and TRBJ1-1): GAGVSQSPRYKVTKRGQDVALRCDPISGHVSLYWYRQALGQGPEFLTYFNYEAQQDKSGLPNDRFSAERPEGSISTLTIQRTEQRDSAMYRCASSPFPAAQEGSTEAFFGQGTRLTVV.